The 8 T cell receptor beta chains listed next were all sequenced from one sample in a study of preoperative IRX-2 immunotherapy in early breast cancer. The assay was immunoSEQ multiplex PCR, and TCRdb's table has in-frame clones only and misses some. The data hold 39,000 or so clones, with around three quarters observed a single time. Treatment reported: preoperative locoregional IRX-2 cytokine immunotherapy. The input for sequencing was tumor tissue, taken after IRX-2 immunotherapy. All receptors come from a human donor with breast cancer.

The rearrangement uses TRBV6-8 and TRBJ2-1; 9 nucleotides match TRBD2. CDR1 and CDR2 from the germline V gene are MNHGY and SAAAGT. V was pared by 5 bases and J by 4 bases, with 12 bases of the junction left unmatched. The length of the CDR3 is 17 residues. The CDR3 here is CASSRSGGQLVYNEQFF. In DNA form, the CDR3 reads TGTGCCAGCAGTCGTAGCGGGGGCCAGTTAGTTTACAATGAGCAGTTCTTC.

The chain uses TRBV5-1 and TRBJ2-7; 9 bases agree with TRBD1. V lost 4 bases, J lost 2 bases, and 7 bases stayed unmatched. The germline V gene has CDR1 SGHRS and CDR2 YFSETQ. CDR3 size: 15 residues. CDR3 nucleotides: TGCGCCAGCAGCAACCGGGACAGGGTCCCCTACGAGCAGTACTTC. Protein sequence: CASSNRDRVPYEQYF.

This rearrangement joins TRBV7-1 to TRBJ2-7; D may be TRBD2 (6 bases). TRBV7-1 is treated as an ORF (open reading frame) with a function not yet certain. The CDR3 sequence is 14 residues long. V shed 4 bases and J shed 0 bases, with 10 bases lying between them. CDR3 loop: CASSYAGGSYEQYF. The CDR3 nucleotides are TGTGCCAGCAGCTATGCCGGGGGCTCCTACGAGCAGTACTTC.

The rearrangement links TRBV30 to TRBJ2-1; 8 positions match TRBD1. This CDR3 has 13 amino acids. Looked up from germline, CDR1 is GTSNPN and CDR2 is SVGIG (reference sequence). Unmatched junction bases numbered 5, after V lost 5 bases and J lost 5 bases. For the CDR3, the DNA is TGTGCCTGGGACCGGGACAGGCACAATGAGCAGTTCTTC. Its protein product is CAWDRDRHNEQFF. The whole variable domain, remainder taken from reference TRBV30 and TRBJ2-1, is SQTIHQWPATLVQPVGSPLSLECTVEGTSNPNLYWYRQAAGRGLQLLFYSVGIGQISSEVPQNLSASRPQDRQFILSSKKLLLSDSGFYLCAWDRDRHNEQFFGPGTRLTVL.

This clone was observed a handful of times. The J gene is TRBJ2-3, the V gene TRBV4-1; 16 bases are a match to TRBD2. Germline V CDR1 and CDR2: MGHRA, YSYEKL. The CDR3 is 18 residues long. Germline trimming cut 0 bases from V and 6 bases from J; bases unmatched to any gene: 6. The CDR3 loop is CASSQEGTSGGALDTQYF. DNA of the CDR3: TGCGCCAGCAGCCAAGAAGGGACTAGCGGGGGGGCACTCGATACGCAGTATTTT.

The chain carries TRBV6-7 and TRBJ2-3, with unresolved D. TRBV6-7 is an ORF for which the function is uncertain. There are 12 residues in the CDR3. V dropped 2 bases and J dropped 6 bases, with 6 bases sitting between them. The DNA for the CDR3 is TGTGCCAGCAGTTACGTGAGGGATACGCAGTATTTT. Protein: CASSYVRDTQYF.

This chain uses TRBV15 with TRBJ2-7, with unresolved D. The CDR3 sequence is 17 residues long. Trimming removed 1 base at V and 3 bases at J, with 19 bases between. Germline CDR1 and CDR2: LNHNV and YYDKDF (reference sequence). The CDR3 region is CATSRGVGSLYVYEQYF. The CDR3 region has the DNA TGTGCCACCAGCAGAGGGGTGGGTAGCCTCTACGTCTACGAGCAGTACTTC. Using reference TRBV15 and TRBJ2-7 for the parts outside the CDR3, the full variable domain is DAMVIQNPRYQVTQFGKPVTLSCSQTLNHNVMYWYQQKSSQAPKLLFHYYDKDFNNEADTPDNFQSRRPNTSFCFLDIRSPGLGDTAMYLCATSRGVGSLYVYEQYFGPGTRLTVT.

The rearrangement links TRBV15 to TRBJ2-3, with D possibly being TRBD1 or TRBD2 (6 bases each). The CDR3 loop spans 16 amino acids. Germline loops: CDR1 LNHNV, CDR2 YYDKDF (reference sequence). Trimming cost V 7 bases and J 3 bases, with 20 bases left between them. The CDR3 coding sequence is TGTGCCACCACAGGTGTACGGGGGCCTAGGACAGATACGCAGTATTTT. Its translation: CATTGVRGPRTDTQYF.